One sample yielded the 15 T cell receptor beta chains listed below, sequenced in a study of neurological immune-mediated disorders. Each CDR3 protein gets one entry after TCRdb re-called the 5' RACE reads with MiXCR. This table holds 90,000 to 100,000 distinct CDR3 sequences, roughly 3.5% found once. Sequenced sample: PBMCs. The receptors come from a woman between 18 and 29 years old with multiple sclerosis.

At least ten counts were recorded for this clonotype. The chain joins TRBV20-1 to TRBJ2-7; possibly TRBD1 for D (6 bases). The CDR3 spans 15 residues. V was clipped by 5 bases and J by 2 bases, with 19 bases between them. Germline CDR1 reads DFQATT; CDR2 reads SNEGSKA (reference sequence). The DNA for the CDR3 is TGCAGTGCTGAACTCCGACAGGCCAGACCCTACGAGCAGTACTTC. Amino acids: CSAELRQARPYEQYF.

This clonotype showed up many times. This chain joins TRBV5-1 and TRBJ2-4, with a tentative D call TRBD2 (6 bases). The CDR3 is 14 residues long. Germline CDR1 reads SGHRS; CDR2 reads YFSETQ. Trimming removed 4 bases at V and 0 bases at J, with 8 bases between. CDR3 nucleotides: TGCGCCAGCAGCCCGGGACTAGCCAAAAACATTCAGTACTTC. Its protein product is CASSPGLAKNIQYF. Based on the CDR3 plus reference TRBV5-1 and TRBJ2-4, the full variable domain is KAGVTQTPRYLIKTRGQQVTLSCSPISGHRSVSWYQQTPGQGLQFLFEYFSETQRNKGNFPGRFSGRQFSNSRSEMNVSTLELGDSALYLCASSPGLAKNIQYFGAGTRLSVL.

This clonotype was detected ten times or more. J is TRBJ2-7 and V is TRBV5-1; TRBD1 agrees at 9 bases. Losses at the gene ends were 4 bases for V and 6 bases for J; bases not matched to a gene: 8. There are 14 residues in the CDR3. Germline CDR1 and CDR2: SGHRS and YFSETQ. The CDR3 loop reads CASSDPGQGFEQYF. The CDR3 bases are TGCGCCAGCAGCGATCCGGGACAGGGTTTCGAGCAGTACTTC.

This clonotype was recorded many times. The V and J genes are TRBV7-9 and TRBJ2-2; D gene ambiguous. Germline CDR1 SEHNR, CDR2 FQNEAQ (reference sequence). Trimming took 3 bases from V and 9 from J, leaving 8 bases between them. The CDR3 runs 12 residues. CDR3 amino acids: CASSLKLRELFF. CDR3 bases: TGTGCCAGCAGCTTGAAATTGCGGGAGCTGTTTTTT.

This clonotype occurred many times. The chain carries TRBV20-1 and TRBJ2-5; 8 positions agree with TRBD2. Germline V CDR1 and CDR2: DFQATT, SNEGSKA (reference sequence). With 3 bases clipped from V and 5 bases from J, the junction kept 11 bases outside the gene matches. The CDR3 is 15 residues long. The CDR3 DNA reads TGCAGTGCTAGCGGGGGGGGGAGGGCCTCGGAGACCCAGTACTTC. Amino acid sequence: CSASGGGRASETQYF.

The chain couples TRBV6-2 or TRBV6-3 to TRBJ2-7; 9 nucleotides agree with TRBD1. The trim removed 7 bases at V and 5 bases at J, leaving 6 bases unmatched. Germline-derived CDR1 and CDR2 are MNHEY and SVGEGT. The CDR3 consists of 13 residues. Here the CDR3 reads CASKRQGVHEQYF. DNA of the CDR3: TGTGCCAGCAAACGACAGGGGGTCCACGAGCAGTACTTC.

This clonotype occurred a few times. The CDR3 spells CASSYRDRNTEAFF. The CDR3 DNA reads as TGTGCCAGCAGTTACCGAGACAGGAACACTGAAGCTTTCTTT. The chain carries TRBV6-5 and TRBJ1-1, with D perhaps matching TRBD1 (5 bases). Germline values: CDR1 MNHEY, CDR2 SVGAGI. With 2 bases removed from V and 1 base from J, the gap between germline ends came to 8 bases. CDR3 length: 14 amino acids.

This clonotype was picked up many times. This sequence joins TRBV7-2 and TRBJ1-1, with a tentative D call TRBD1 (5 bases). Trimming shortened V by 3 bases and J by 5 bases, and 13 bases separated the two germline ends. Germline V CDR1 and CDR2: SGHTA, FQGNSA. The CDR3 covers 14 residues. CDR3 protein: CASSFSGRETEAFF. In DNA, the CDR3 is TGTGCCAGCAGCTTTTCAGGCAGGGAGACTGAAGCTTTCTTT. Based on the CDR3 plus reference TRBV7-2 and TRBJ1-1, the full variable domain is GAGVSQSPSNKVTEKGKDVELRCDPISGHTALYWYRQSLGQGLEFLIYFQGNSAPDKSGLPSDRFSAERTGGSVSTLTIQRTQQEDSAVYLCASSFSGRETEAFFGQGTRLTVV.

This clonotype came up many times. V is TRBV2 and J is TRBJ2-5; weak D call: TRBD1 (5 bases). This CDR3 is built from 14 residues. The germline CDR1 and CDR2 sequences are SNHLY and FYNNEI. V lost 5 bases, J lost 1 base, and 11 bases lay in between. CDR3 nucleotide sequence: TGTGCCAGCAGTCGAGGACAAAGCCAAGAGACCCAGTACTTC. As protein: CASSRGQSQETQYF.

In this sample, this clonotype turned up many times. The rearrangement uses TRBV5-5 and TRBJ2-6; D is perhaps TRBD2 (6 bases). This CDR3 has 18 amino acids. Trimming shortened V by 0 bases and J by 0 bases, and 13 bases separated the two germline ends. The germline CDR1 and CDR2 sequences are SGHKS and YYEKEE (reference sequence). The CDR3 region has the DNA TGTGCCAGCAGCTTGGCAAGATCCGGGGGCTCTGGGGCCAACGTCCTGACTTTC. This encodes CASSLARSGGSGANVLTF.

This clonotype showed up many times. This chain uses TRBV7-6 with TRBJ2-5, with 7 bases matching TRBD1. The V segment lost 5 bases and the J segment 10 bases; nucleotides outside the gene matches: 7. CDR1 is SGHVS, CDR2 FNYEAQ, per germline. The CDR3 is 12 residues long. CDR3 sequence reads: CASSDRVQGQYF. DNA for the CDR3: TGTGCCAGCAGCGACAGGGTACAGGGCCAGTACTTC.

This clonotype was observed many times. This rearrangement joins TRBV12-3 or TRBV12-4 to TRBJ2-3; the D gene is possibly TRBD1 (5 bases). The germline V and J ends were trimmed by 6 bases and 6 bases, with 16 bases remaining between them. The CDR3 totals 14 residues. Here the CDR3 reads CASSYTSRADTQYF. The CDR3 bases are TGTGCCAGCAGCTATACCAGCAGGGCTGATACGCAGTATTTT.

This clonotype was observed many times. This chain connects TRBV20-1 to TRBJ2-7; D is uncertain. Germline-derived CDR1 and CDR2 are DFQATT and SNEGSKA (reference sequence). The CDR3 runs to 16 residues. The V gene lost 0 bases and the J gene lost 5 bases, with 20 bases spanning the gap. CDR3 sequence: CSARDPSRSTDHEQYF. The CDR3 DNA reads as TGCAGTGCTAGAGATCCTTCGCGGTCCACGGACCACGAGCAGTACTTC.

This clonotype was observed many times. V usage is TRBV5-1 and J usage is TRBJ1-2; D is uncertain. Germline values: CDR1 SGHRS, CDR2 YFSETQ. There are 14 residues in the CDR3. Trimming shortened V by 3 bases and J by 4 bases, and 13 bases separated the two germline ends. CDR3 residues: CASSSSSGGYGYTF. The CDR3, as DNA: TGCGCCAGCAGCTCCTCGTCGGGAGGCTATGGCTACACCTTC.

At least ten counts were recorded for this clonotype. This sequence joins TRBV28 and TRBJ2-1; 8 bases align to TRBD2. The CDR3 is 13 amino acids. Germline V gives CDR1 MDHEN, CDR2 SYDVKM. The V and J ends lost 6 bases and 7 bases, in that order; junction bases with no gene match: 5. CDR3 in amino acids: CASRREGGNEQFF. The CDR3, as DNA: TGTGCCAGCAGACGGGAGGGCGGGAATGAGCAGTTCTTC.